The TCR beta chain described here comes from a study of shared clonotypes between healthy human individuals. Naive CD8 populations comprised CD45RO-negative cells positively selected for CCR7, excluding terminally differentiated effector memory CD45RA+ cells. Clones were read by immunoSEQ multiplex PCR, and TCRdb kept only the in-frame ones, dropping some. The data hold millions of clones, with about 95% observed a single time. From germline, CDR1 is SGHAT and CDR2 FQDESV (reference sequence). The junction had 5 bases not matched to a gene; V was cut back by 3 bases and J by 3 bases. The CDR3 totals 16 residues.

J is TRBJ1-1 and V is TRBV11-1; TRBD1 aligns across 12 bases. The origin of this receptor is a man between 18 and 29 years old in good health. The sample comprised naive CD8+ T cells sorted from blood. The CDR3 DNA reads TGTGCCAGCAGCTTGGGGACAGGGGGCCTCGACACTGAAGCTTTCTTT. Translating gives CASSLGTGGLDTEAFF.